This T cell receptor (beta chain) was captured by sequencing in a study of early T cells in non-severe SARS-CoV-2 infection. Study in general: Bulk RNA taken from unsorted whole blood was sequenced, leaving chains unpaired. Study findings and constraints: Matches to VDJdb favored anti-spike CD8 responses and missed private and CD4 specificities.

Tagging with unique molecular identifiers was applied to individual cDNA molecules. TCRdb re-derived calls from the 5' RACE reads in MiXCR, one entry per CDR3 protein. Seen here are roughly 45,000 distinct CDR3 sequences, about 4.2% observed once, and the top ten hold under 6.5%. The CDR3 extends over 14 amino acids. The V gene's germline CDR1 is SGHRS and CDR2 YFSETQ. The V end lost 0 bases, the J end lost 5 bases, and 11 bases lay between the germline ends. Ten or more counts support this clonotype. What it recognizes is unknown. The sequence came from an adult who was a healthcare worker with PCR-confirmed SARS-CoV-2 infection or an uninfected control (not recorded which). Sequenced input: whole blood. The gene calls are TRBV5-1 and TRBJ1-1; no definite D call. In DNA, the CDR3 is TGCGCCAGCAGCTTGGACGAATTCGGGACTGAAGCTTTCTTT. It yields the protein CASSLDEFGTEAFF.